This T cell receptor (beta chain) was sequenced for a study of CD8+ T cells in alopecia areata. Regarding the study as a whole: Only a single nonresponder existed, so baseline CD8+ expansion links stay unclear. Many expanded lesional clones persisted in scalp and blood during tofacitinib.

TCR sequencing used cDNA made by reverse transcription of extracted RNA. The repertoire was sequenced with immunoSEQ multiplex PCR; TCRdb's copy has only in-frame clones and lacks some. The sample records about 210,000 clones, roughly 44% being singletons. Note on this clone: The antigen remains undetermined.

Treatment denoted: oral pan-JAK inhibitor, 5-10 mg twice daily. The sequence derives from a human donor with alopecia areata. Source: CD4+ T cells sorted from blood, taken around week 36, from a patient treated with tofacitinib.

CDR3: CASSPRPSGRQETQYF. CDR3 in DNA: TGTGCCAGCAGCCCGCGGCCTAGCGGCAGGCAAGAGACCCAGTACTTC. J is TRBJ2-5 and V is TRBV7-8; 7 nucleotides line up with TRBD2. The germline V gene has CDR1 SGHVS and CDR2 FQNEAQ. The CDR3 is 16 residues long. With 5 bases clipped from V and 2 bases from J, the junction kept 11 bases outside the gene matches.